This T cell receptor (beta chain) was observed in a study of T cell changes during pregnancy in multiple sclerosis. TCRdb keeps only in-frame clones here, not all; method: immunoSEQ multiplex PCR. The repertoire has about 40,000 clones, roughly nine tenths of them found once; the top ten carry roughly 13%. CDR3 length: 16 residues. Germline V gives CDR1 MGHRA, CDR2 YSYEKL. J gave up 4 bases and V 1 base, and 7 bases lay outside the gene matches. Sequences were derived from CD8+ T cells from peripheral blood mononuclear cells, sampled in the first trimester of pregnancy. The chain links TRBV4-1 to TRBJ2-7; TRBD2 matches 10 bases. This receptor was obtained from a female donor with multiple sclerosis, enrolled in a pregnancy study. The CDR3 here is CASSQVLSGGEYEQYF. CDR3 DNA: TGCGCCAGCAGCCAAGTTCTCAGCGGGGGGGAGTACGAGCAGTACTTC.